These 32 T cell receptor beta chains were all obtained from the same sample, sequenced in a study of blood T cell repertoires in COVID-19. Here immunoSEQ multiplex PCR was the method, and the copy in TCRdb shows in-frame clones only, minus some. Of under 300,000 clones in the sample, about 80% were seen once. The specimen was peripheral blood. These TCRs come from a woman aged 80 or over with active or convalescent COVID-19.

CDR3 nucleotides: TGTGCCAGCAGTTTATTTTCAGGGCTAAGCTCCTACGAGCAGTACTTC. Translation: CASSLFSGLSSYEQYF. This sequence joins TRBV27 and TRBJ2-7; a possible D gene is TRBD1 (5 bases). Germline CDR1 reads MNHEY; CDR2 reads SMNVEV (reference sequence). The CDR3 extends over 16 amino acids. V lost 1 base and J 0 bases, leaving 13 bases between the germline ends.

With respect to this clone: The sample holds other DNA sequences that translate to the same CDR3. The CDR3 sequence is CASSLARGAGTEAFF. Written as DNA, the CDR3 is TGCGCCAGCAGCTTGGCACGGGGGGCTGGGACTGAAGCTTTCTTT. The V call is TRBV5-1, the J call TRBJ1-1, with D possibly being TRBD1 (6 bases). The CDR3 loop spans 15 amino acids. Germline V gives CDR1 SGHRS, CDR2 YFSETQ. V was clipped by 0 bases and J by 5 bases, with 14 bases between them.

The chain links TRBV15 to TRBJ2-1; D perhaps matches TRBD2 (5 bases). Germline assignment: CDR1 LNHNV and CDR2 YYDKDF (reference sequence). The V and J ends lost 0 bases and 0 bases respectively, with 15 bases between them. The CDR3 covers 18 residues. CDR3 residues: CATSRDPHREGSYNEQFF. CDR3 nucleotide sequence: TGTGCCACCAGCAGAGATCCCCACCGAGAGGGCTCCTACAATGAGCAGTTCTTC.

The count of this clone is one. The rearrangement links TRBV7-9 to TRBJ1-4, with 9 bases identical to TRBD1. J was trimmed by 5 bases and V by 4 bases; bases with no gene match: 5. Germline assignment: CDR1 SEHNR and CDR2 FQNEAQ (reference sequence). The CDR3 extends over 15 amino acids. CDR3 nucleotide sequence: TGTGCCAGCAGCTGGTTGACAGGGGGAAATGAAAAACTGTTTTTT. Protein sequence: CASSWLTGGNEKLFF.

This clone was seen a handful of times. The chain combines TRBV19 with TRBJ2-2, with a tentative D call TRBD1 (5 bases). The germline V and J ends were trimmed by 8 bases and 1 base, with 11 bases remaining between them. The CDR3 has 14 residues. Per the germline V gene, CDR1 is LNHDA and CDR2 is SQIVND (reference sequence). The CDR3 bases are TGTGCCAGTTGGACAACTTGGAACACCGGGGAGCTGTTTTTT. Its translation is CASWTTWNTGELFF.

The J gene is TRBJ1-5, the V gene TRBV2, with D perhaps TRBD1 (6 bases). The germline V gene encodes CDR1 SNHLY and CDR2 FYNNEI. CDR3 length: 14 residues. V was trimmed by 6 bases and J by 5 bases, leaving 14 bases between them. Here the CDR3 reads CASSPTGNDQPQHF. In nucleotides, the CDR3 is TGTGCCAGCAGCCCTACAGGGAATGATCAGCCCCAGCATTTT.

The V call is TRBV3-1 (or the pseudogene TRBV3-2), the J call TRBJ2-3, with TRBD2 as a possible D gene (6 bases). V lost 4 bases and J lost 5, with 16 bases in between. The V gene's germline CDR1 is LGHDT and CDR2 YNNKEL (reference sequence). The CDR3 sequence is 15 residues long. The CDR3 loop is CASSPGGRRLDTQYF. CDR3 DNA: TGTGCCAGCAGCCCCGGGGGTCGTCGACTAGATACGCAGTATTTT.

V gene TRBV21-1 combines with J gene TRBJ2-7; the DNA was not compared with TRBD1, the D call given in the table. TRBV21-1 is reported as a pseudogene. This CDR3 is built from 16 residues. CDR3 protein: CASSTDRDSESYEQYF. In DNA form, the CDR3 reads TGTGCCAGCAGCACCGACCGGGACAGCGAATCCTACGAGCAGTACTTC.

The rearrangement uses TRBV5-4 and TRBJ1-2; tentative D call: TRBD1 (6 bases). Deletions cut 0 bases from V and 0 bases from J, with 15 bases between. Per the germline V gene, CDR1 is SGHNT and CDR2 is YYREEE (reference sequence). This CDR3 is built from 17 residues. This CDR3 reads CASSLGGSRGANYGYTF. For the CDR3, the DNA is TGTGCCAGCAGCTTGGGGGGTTCCAGGGGAGCTAACTATGGCTACACCTTC.

The chain links TRBV9 to TRBJ2-1; perhaps TRBD1 as D (6 bases). V lost 4 bases to trimming and J lost 5 bases, with 13 bases between them. Looked up from germline, CDR1 is SGDLS and CDR2 is YYNGEE. The CDR3 has 14 amino acids. This chain's CDR3 is CASSPWDTDNEQFF. The CDR3 nucleotides are TGTGCCAGCAGCCCGTGGGACACCGACAATGAGCAGTTCTTC.

This chain connects TRBV15 to TRBJ1-2; a weak D match, TRBD1 (5 bases). V lost 0 bases, J lost 7 bases, and 9 bases lay in between. Per the germline V gene, CDR1 is LNHNV and CDR2 is YYDKDF (reference sequence). The CDR3 covers 13 residues. Here the CDR3 reads CATSRDREGGYTF. As DNA, the CDR3 is TGTGCCACCAGCAGAGACAGGGAGGGTGGCTACACCTTC.

This clone came up a few times. The chain joins TRBV19 to TRBJ2-7; 7 bases match TRBD2. This CDR3 has 15 residues. The germline CDR1 and CDR2 sequences are LNHDA and SQIVND (reference sequence). V lost 1 base, J lost 3 bases, and 6 bases stayed unmatched. CDR3 in amino acids: CASSIGAGVFYEQYF. CDR3 bases: TGTGCCAGTAGTATAGGCGCGGGAGTCTTCTACGAGCAGTACTTC.

The chain carries TRBV7-2 and TRBJ2-5, with a weak D call TRBD1 (6 bases). Germline V lookup: CDR1 SGHTA, CDR2 FQGNSA. The CDR3 consists of 13 residues. V was trimmed by 5 bases and J by 1 base, leaving 8 bases between them. CDR3 bases: TGTGCCAGCAGCAGGGGGTCCCAAGAGACCCAGTACTTC. Residues: CASSRGSQETQYF.

The chain joins TRBV28 to TRBJ2-1, with 10 bases lining up with TRBD2. Germline V CDR1 and CDR2: MDHEN, SYDVKM. The CDR3 covers 16 residues. The trim removed 2 bases at V and 3 bases at J, leaving 4 bases unmatched. For the CDR3, the DNA is TGTGCCAGCAGTTTACCTAGCGGGGGAGTCTACAATGAGCAGTTCTTC. The encoded protein is CASSLPSGGVYNEQFF.

This chain uses TRBV5-4 with TRBJ2-1; no clear D gene. Germline lookup yields CDR1 SGHNT and CDR2 YYREEE (reference sequence). This CDR3 spans 11 amino acids. Trimming removed 3 bases at V and 9 bases at J, with 7 bases between. The CDR3 nucleotides are TGTGCCAGCAGCTCGGGTGGTGAGCAGTTCTTC. It yields the protein CASSSGGEQFF.

The chain carries TRBV5-6 and TRBJ2-7; D unclear. Germline V lookup: CDR1 SGHDT, CDR2 YYEEEE. V was pared by 2 bases and J by 0 bases, with 12 bases between. There are 15 residues in the CDR3. CDR3: CASSFYSFSSYEQYF. The CDR3 bases are TGTGCCAGCAGCTTTTACAGTTTCAGCTCCTACGAGCAGTACTTC.

The chain carries TRBV6-6 and TRBJ2-1, with TRBD2 matching over 10 bases. The J segment lost 9 bases and the V segment lost 0 bases, leaving 5 bases of the junction unmatched. The CDR3 has 15 amino acids. Germline loops: CDR1 MNHNY, CDR2 SVGAGI (reference sequence). The CDR3, as DNA: TGTGCCAGCAGTTACTCGGGACTAGCGAGGGGTGAGCAGTTCTTC. The encoded protein is CASSYSGLARGEQFF.

The chain has TRBV7-2 and TRBJ1-2, with D unresolved. The germline CDR1 and CDR2 sequences are SGHTA and FQGNSA. The length of the CDR3 is 14 residues. Trimming pared 5 bases from V and 2 bases from J, leaving 12 bases between. CDR3 amino acids: CASSPRGVNYGYTF. The DNA of the CDR3 is TGTGCCAGCAGCCCCCGCGGGGTAAACTATGGCTACACCTTC.

This clone was detected a few times. This chain connects TRBV28 to TRBJ1-2, with a tentative D call TRBD1 (5 bases). Trimming stripped 2 bases from V and 7 bases from J, with 8 bases between. Germline assignment: CDR1 MDHEN and CDR2 SYDVKM. The length of the CDR3 is 12 residues. The CDR3 loop is CASSLLTAGYTF. CDR3 bases: TGTGCCAGCAGTTTACTGACAGCTGGCTACACCTTC.

The chain joins TRBV3-1 (or the pseudogene TRBV3-2) to TRBJ1-1; D gene ambiguous. Germline V CDR1 and CDR2: LGHDT, YNNKEL (reference sequence). Trimming stripped 2 bases from V and 5 bases from J, with 12 bases between. The CDR3 has 14 amino acids. The DNA for the CDR3 is TGTGCCAGCAGCCAAAACCGACTCGGGACTGAAGCTTTCTTT. The encoded protein is CASSQNRLGTEAFF.

This clone showed up just a few times. V gene TRBV28 combines with J gene TRBJ2-7; D might be TRBD2 (6 bases). Per germline, CDR1 MDHEN and CDR2 SYDVKM. The CDR3 runs to 17 residues. The V end was cut by 5 bases, the J end by 2 bases, with 22 bases between. CDR3 DNA: TGTGCCAGCAGTGGTCCCCGGGGAAGCGGAGGGGCCTACGAGCAGTACTTC. Its translation is CASSGPRGSGGAYEQYF.

V gene TRBV2 combines with J gene TRBJ2-1; a possible D gene is TRBD1 (6 bases). Germline values: CDR1 SNHLY, CDR2 FYNNEI. This CDR3 spans 14 amino acids. With 2 bases removed from V and 7 bases from J, the gap between germline ends came to 12 bases. In DNA, the CDR3 is TGTGCCAGCAGTGAACAGGGGCAGGGAAATGAGCAGTTCTTC. It codes for CASSEQGQGNEQFF.

The J gene is TRBJ1-5, the V gene TRBV7-8; 7 bases map to TRBD1. CDR3 length: 16 amino acids. Germline CDR1 SGHVS, CDR2 FQNEAQ. After removal of 4 bases from V and 5 bases from J, the junction contained 11 bases not matched to a gene. CDR3 residues: CASSSFSGQIHQPQHF. The CDR3 bases are TGTGCCAGCAGCTCTTTCTCGGGACAGATCCATCAGCCCCAGCATTTT.

V gene TRBV5-4 combines with J gene TRBJ1-3; the D gene is possibly TRBD1 (6 bases). This CDR3 is built from 15 residues. In germline, CDR1 is SGHNT, CDR2 YYREEE (reference sequence). V lost 4 bases, J lost 4 bases, and 15 bases lay in between. CDR3 in amino acids: CASSPGQRGGNTIYF. The CDR3 coding sequence is TGTGCCAGCAGCCCGGGACAACGTGGGGGAAACACCATATATTTT.

Points on this clone: Other DNA variants within this sample encode the same CDR3. The V gene is TRBV19, the J gene TRBJ1-2, with TRBD1 identical over 10 bases. The trim removed 3 bases at V and 4 bases at J, leaving 5 bases unmatched. The CDR3 runs to 15 residues. Germline lookup yields CDR1 LNHDA and CDR2 SQIVND (reference sequence). The CDR3 bases are TGTGCCAGTAGTATCCCTGGACAGGGGGTCTATGGCTACACCTTC. Protein: CASSIPGQGVYGYTF.

The rearrangement links TRBV27 to TRBJ1-5, with D hard to call. CDR3 length: 15 amino acids. V gave up 3 bases and J gave up 3 bases, with 12 bases separating them. The germline V gene has CDR1 MNHEY and CDR2 SMNVEV (reference sequence). This CDR3 reads CASSFGGSNNQPQHF. Here the CDR3 DNA reads TGTGCCAGCAGTTTTGGAGGGAGTAACAATCAGCCCCAGCATTTT.

This chain links TRBV4-1 with TRBJ2-7; 8 bases align to TRBD1. The length of the CDR3 is 15 residues. Germline V lookup: CDR1 MGHRA, CDR2 YSYEKL. V gave up 4 bases and J gave up 0 bases; unmatched junction bases: 5. DNA for the CDR3: TGCGCCAGCAGCCTTCGACAGGGGAGCTCCTACGAGCAGTACTTC. As protein: CASSLRQGSSYEQYF.

The chain is built from TRBV7-9 and TRBJ1-4; 8 bases align to TRBD1. Germline V CDR1 and CDR2: SEHNR, FQNEAQ (reference sequence). V trimming: 5 bases; J trimming: 7 bases; junction bases outside the gene matches: 6. The CDR3 has 14 residues. The CDR3 DNA sequence: TGTGCCAGCAGCCATTGGGACAGGTCTGAAAAACTGTTTTTT. Protein sequence: CASSHWDRSEKLFF.

The V and J genes are TRBV29-1 and TRBJ2-4; TRBD1 agrees at 8 bases. V lost 6 bases to trimming and J lost 8 bases; unmatched junction nucleotides: 12. The CDR3 sequence is 14 residues long. The V gene's germline CDR1 is SQVTM and CDR2 ANQGSEA. The CDR3 spells CSVYGGTGGDIQYF. The DNA for the CDR3 is TGCAGCGTGTATGGGGGGACAGGCGGGGACATTCAGTACTTC.

V usage is TRBV7-2 and J usage is TRBJ2-7; D might be TRBD1 (6 bases). V lost 1 base, J lost 2 bases, and 9 bases lay in between. Per germline, CDR1 SGHTA and CDR2 FQGNSA. The CDR3 runs to 14 residues. The CDR3 bases are TGTGCCAGCAGCTTAGGACACAGGGCCTACGAGCAGTACTTC. This translates into CASSLGHRAYEQYF.

This chain joins TRBV7-9 and TRBJ2-3, with TRBD1 matching over 7 bases. J gave up 0 bases and V 1 base, and 4 bases lay outside the gene matches. CDR1 and CDR2 from the germline V gene are SEHNR and FQNEAQ (reference sequence). This CDR3 comprises 16 residues. This chain's CDR3 is CASSLDTGASTDTQYF. Written as DNA, the CDR3 is TGTGCCAGCAGCTTAGATACAGGGGCTAGCACAGATACGCAGTATTTT.

This clone was detected once. J is TRBJ2-4 and V is TRBV19; TRBD1 matches at 7 bases. V lost 4 bases and J lost 16; bases outside the gene matches: 10. This CDR3 contains 12 residues. Germline CDR1 reads LNHDA; CDR2 reads SQIVND (reference sequence). CDR3 sequence: CASSTWDSRFYF. The CDR3, as DNA: TGTGCCAGTAGTACCTGGGACAGTCGATTTTACTTC.